The T cell receptor (beta chain) under discussion was sequenced for a study of response to subunit inactivated influenza vaccine. Whole-study results and caveats: With each seasonal influenza vaccination, the authors suggested, few new T cells are recruited.

As for this clonotype: The antigen remains undetermined.

The CDR3 contains 12 residues. Germline values: CDR1 SQVTM, CDR2 ANQGSEA. Between the trimmed V and J ends, which lost 4 bases and 2 bases, there was a span of 8 bases. TCRdb recomputed calls from the RT-PCR reads with MiXCR, one row per CDR3 protein. This table has just over 300,000 distinct CDR3 sequences, approximately 21% appearing once. The receptor was derived from a man in his fifties or sixties who received an inactivated influenza vaccine. Source: PBMCs from blood, taken approximately 20 months after vaccination. The V and J genes are TRBV29-1 and TRBJ2-5, with D uncertain. This chain's CDR3 is CSVATAQETQYF. Written as DNA, the CDR3 is TGCAGCGTTGCTACAGCTCAAGAGACCCAGTACTTC.